A single sample is the source of the 13 T cell receptor beta chains below, sequenced in a study of T cells in women clearing cervical HPV infection. TCRdb's copy holds only in-frame clones and misses some; the assay was immunoSEQ multiplex PCR. The table for this sample gives tens of thousands of clones. The specimen sequenced was blood buffy coat. The receptors come from a woman aged 18 to 69 with a cervical HPV16 infection that either progressed to CIN3+ or cleared (not recorded which).

With respect to this clone: The read is 3 residues too short to cover the CDR3 end, so that end is filled in from the germline J gene. V is TRBV5-4 and J is TRBJ2-7; TRBD1 agrees at 12 bases. After removal of 4 bases from V and 3 bases from J, the junction contained 5 bases not matched to a gene. Germline V lookup: CDR1 SGHNT, CDR2 YYREEE (reference sequence). The CDR3 is 15 residues long. CDR3 DNA, as far as it was read: TGTGCCAGCAGCCTAGGGACAGGGGGCTTCTACGAG. Protein: CASSLGTGGFYE. The CDR3, in full, reads CASSLGTGGFYEQYF.

On this clone: The read terminates 3 residues before the CDR3 end, so the remaining end is supplied by the germline J gene. The rearrangement joins TRBV7-9 to TRBJ1-4; 7 nucleotides agree with TRBD1. CDR3 size: 13 residues. Per the germline V gene, CDR1 is SEHNR and CDR2 is FQNEAQ (reference sequence). V lost 8 bases and J lost 5; bases outside the gene matches: 5. CDR3 DNA, as far as it was read: TGTGCCAGCGGAGACAGGGTGAATGAAAAA. The encoded protein is CASGDRVNEK. The entire CDR3 sequence reads CASGDRVNEKLFF.

Note on this clone: Coverage ceases 3 residues before the CDR3 finishes, and the germline J gene fills in the end. The chain carries TRBV7-6 and TRBJ2-2, with D unresolved. CDR3 length: 14 amino acids. The germline V and J ends were trimmed by 8 bases and 6 bases, with 16 bases remaining between them. Germline values: CDR1 SGHVS, CDR2 FNYEAQ. The sequenced part of the CDR3 DNA is TGTGCCAGCTGTCCATCTCAAGGTTCCGGGGAG. Its translation is CASCPSQGSGE. The whole CDR3 sequence is CASCPSQGSGELFF.

Concerning this clone: The DNA ends 3 residues before the CDR3 does, and the rest of the CDR3 is filled in from the germline J gene. The genes are TRBV30 and TRBJ2-2, with D perhaps TRBD2 (6 bases). This CDR3 is 12 amino acids long. The V gene's germline CDR1 is GTSNPN and CDR2 SVGIG (reference sequence). CDR3 protein: CAWKGGTEKLFF. CDR3 bases read: TGTGCCTGGAAAGGAGGGACTGAAAAG.

On this clone itself: The CDR3 end lies 3 residues beyond the end of the read and is filled in from the germline J gene. This sequence joins TRBV19 and TRBJ1-2, with D hard to call. The CDR3 has 13 amino acids. CDR1 is LNHDA and CDR2 is SQIVND in the germline V gene (reference sequence). The sequenced CDR3 bases are TGTGCCAGTAGTAGTTGGACTAACTACGAC. Translation gives CASSSWTNYD. The whole CDR3 reads CASSSWTNYDYTF.

The CDR3 region is CASSVVRTGPTDTQYF. CDR3 DNA (partial): TGTGCCAGCAGCGTAGTGAGGACAGGGCCCACAGATACG. This chain links TRBV9 with TRBJ2-3; 8 bases line up with TRBD1. The sequenced fragment ends 3 residues before the CDR3 boundary, so the rest is inferred from the germline J gene. CDR3 length: 16 amino acids. V shed 0 bases and J 2 bases; nucleotides not matched to a gene: 5. Looked up from germline, CDR1 is SGDLS and CDR2 is YYNGEE.

Regarding this clone: The read falls 3 residues short of the CDR3 end, and the missing part is taken from the germline J gene. The chain combines TRBV10-3 with TRBJ2-5; D may be TRBD1 (5 bases). Germline CDR1 ENHRY, CDR2 SYGVKD. Trimming left V 4 bases short and J 4 bases short, with 10 bases between. The CDR3 loop spans 13 amino acids. Partial CDR3 DNA: TGTGCCATCAGTGGGACACAGAGAGAGACC. Translation: CAISGTQRET. The whole CDR3 protein is CAISGTQRETQYF.

The sequenced CDR3 bases are TGCGCCAGCAGCTTGGCAGGACAGGGGGACTATGGC. Protein: CASSLAGQGDYG. The full CDR3 sequence reads CASSLAGQGDYGYTF. The gene calls are TRBV5-1 and TRBJ1-2, with TRBD1 identical over 10 bases. The DNA ends 3 residues before the CDR3 does, and the rest of the CDR3 is filled in from the germline J gene. The V segment lost 0 bases and the J segment 3 bases; nucleotides outside the gene matches: 2. Germline V gene data show CDR1 as SGHRS and CDR2 as YFSETQ. The CDR3 spans 15 residues.

Concerning this clone: The read ends 3 residues shy of where the CDR3 ends; the end is completed using the germline J gene. The genes are TRBV5-1 and TRBJ1-1, with 7 bases fitting TRBD1. V shed 5 bases and J 1 base; nucleotides not matched to a gene: 2. CDR1 is SGHRS and CDR2 is YFSETQ in the germline V gene. CDR3 length: 13 amino acids. The CDR3 spells CASSRDRNTEAFF. CDR3 bases read: TGCGCCAGCAGTCGGGACAGGAACACTGAA.

Notes on this clone: The read stops 3 residues short of the end of the CDR3; the missing end is completed from the germline J gene. This chain links TRBV7-8 with TRBJ2-1, with a weak D call TRBD1 (5 bases). Trimming cost V 6 bases and J 0 bases, with 21 bases left between them. Germline loops: CDR1 SGHVS, CDR2 FQNEAQ. CDR3 length: 18 residues. The sequenced part of the CDR3 DNA is TGTGCCAGCAGTTCCCTTACCGTTGTAGGGGCCTCCTACAATGAG. This translates into CASSSLTVVGASYNE. The full CDR3 reads CASSSLTVVGASYNEQFF.

Notes on this clone: Read sequence stops 3 residues before the CDR3 end, and the germline J gene provides the missing end. The chain couples TRBV10-1 to TRBJ2-7; 10 bases map to TRBD1. The CDR3 runs to 13 residues. V was pared by 7 bases and J by 5 bases, with 5 bases of the junction left unmatched. Germline loops: CDR1 WNHNN, CDR2 SYGVQD (reference sequence). The sequenced CDR3 bases are TGCGCCAGCATTGGGACAGGGGTCAACGAG. It translates to CASIGTGVNE. The CDR3, in full, reads CASIGTGVNEQYF.

Concerning this clone itself: The sequence runs out 3 residues before the end of the CDR3; the remainder is reconstructed from the germline J gene. The chain links TRBV6-1 to TRBJ1-2; D might be TRBD1 (6 bases). Per the germline V gene, CDR1 is MNHNS and CDR2 is SASEGT. The CDR3 sequence is 15 residues long. The CDR3 DNA, read in part, is TGTGCCAGCAGTGTTGGACAGACCCTCTCCTACGAC. Its protein is CASSVGQTLSYD. The entire CDR3 sequence reads CASSVGQTLSYDYTF.

About this clone: The read terminates 3 residues before the CDR3 end, so the remaining end is supplied by the germline J gene. The gene calls are TRBV7-2 and TRBJ2-1; maybe TRBD1 (6 bases). The V end lost 2 bases, the J end lost 6 bases, and 14 bases lay between the germline ends. Germline-derived CDR1 and CDR2 are SGHTA and FQGNSA. The CDR3 loop spans 15 amino acids. The CDR3 bases that were read are TGTGCCAGCAGCTTACAGTGGGGGCCGGGCAATGAG. Amino acids: CASSLQWGPGNE. The CDR3, in full, reads CASSLQWGPGNEQFF.